A selection of T cell receptor beta chains follows, all from one sample in a study of cytomegalovirus exposure and HLA in healthy donors. The assay was immunoSEQ multiplex PCR, and TCRdb's table has in-frame clones only and misses some. The data hold some 90,000 clones, with more than 75% observed a single time. Material: PBMCs. The receptors stem from a man younger than 35 in good health and CMV-seropositive. Both conserved end residues are trimmed from each CDR3.

v_call,cdr3_aa
TRBV7-8,ASSLRQGFQETQY
TRBV7-2,ASSYGQAASYEQY
TRBV6-6,ASSQNRASNQPQH
TRBV11-3,ASSLDSTSGGGDTQY
TRBV19,ASSPRDSQNQPQH
TRBV11-2,ASSNTDRVHEKLF
TRBV25-1,ASSELEGAGYGYT
TRBV10-3,AIKVFRRTGGDTQY
TRBV10-3,AIRLADTQY
TRBV11-2,ASSLDGSGFTEQY